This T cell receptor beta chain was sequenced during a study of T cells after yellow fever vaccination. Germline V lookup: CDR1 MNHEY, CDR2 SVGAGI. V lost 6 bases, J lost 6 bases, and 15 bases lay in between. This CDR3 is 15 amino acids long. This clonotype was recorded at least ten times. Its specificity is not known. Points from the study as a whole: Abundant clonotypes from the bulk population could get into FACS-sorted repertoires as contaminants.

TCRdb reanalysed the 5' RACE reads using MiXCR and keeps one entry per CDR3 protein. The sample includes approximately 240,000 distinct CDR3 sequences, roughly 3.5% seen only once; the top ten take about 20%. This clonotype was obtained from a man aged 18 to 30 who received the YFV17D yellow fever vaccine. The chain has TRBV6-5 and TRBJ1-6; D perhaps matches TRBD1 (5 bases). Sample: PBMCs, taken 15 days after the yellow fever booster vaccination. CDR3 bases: TGTGCCAGCAGCCCCTATGGGGGAGGTAATTCACCCCTCCACTTT. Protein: CASSPYGGGNSPLHF.